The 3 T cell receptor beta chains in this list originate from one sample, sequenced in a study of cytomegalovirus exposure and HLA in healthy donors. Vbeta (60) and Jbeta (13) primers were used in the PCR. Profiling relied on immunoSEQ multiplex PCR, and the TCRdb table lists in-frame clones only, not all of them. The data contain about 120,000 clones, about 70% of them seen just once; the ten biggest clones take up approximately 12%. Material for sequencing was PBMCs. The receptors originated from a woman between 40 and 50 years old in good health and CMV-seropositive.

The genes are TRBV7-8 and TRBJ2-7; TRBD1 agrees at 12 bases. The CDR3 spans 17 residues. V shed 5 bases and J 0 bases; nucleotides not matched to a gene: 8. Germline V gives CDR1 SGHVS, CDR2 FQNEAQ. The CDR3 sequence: CASSVGTGGFSSYEQYF. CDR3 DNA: TGTGCCAGCAGCGTCGGGACAGGGGGCTTTAGCTCCTACGAGCAGTACTTC.

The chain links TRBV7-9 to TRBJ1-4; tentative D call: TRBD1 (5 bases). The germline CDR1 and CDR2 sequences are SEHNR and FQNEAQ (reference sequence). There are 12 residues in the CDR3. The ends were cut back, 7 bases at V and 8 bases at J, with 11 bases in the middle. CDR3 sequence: CASTSRGEKLFF. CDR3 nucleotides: TGTGCCAGCACCTCTCGGGGGGAAAAACTGTTTTTT.

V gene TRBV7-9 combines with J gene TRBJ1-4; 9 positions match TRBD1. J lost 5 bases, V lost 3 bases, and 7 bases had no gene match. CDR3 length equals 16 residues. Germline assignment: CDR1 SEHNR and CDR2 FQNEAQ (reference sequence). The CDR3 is CASSFGRGQGNEKLFF. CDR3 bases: TGTGCCAGCAGCTTCGGGAGAGGACAGGGGAATGAAAAACTGTTTTTT.